Shown below are 28 T cell receptor beta chains from a single sample sequenced in a study of control samples from healthy donors and cancer patients. TCRdb's copy holds only in-frame clones and misses some; the assay was immunoSEQ multiplex PCR. Found here are around 150,000 clones, over 85% of them singletons; the top ten hold about 11%. The material sequenced was blood. The source of these receptors is a man younger than 45 in good health.

This clone was observed once. V usage is TRBV7-9 and J usage is TRBJ1-1, with 7 bases that match TRBD1. In germline, CDR1 is SEHNR, CDR2 FQNEAQ (reference sequence). With V trimmed by 1 base and J by 5 bases, 4 bases remained unmatched. The CDR3 length is 14 residues. This chain's CDR3 is CASSLGTGLTEAFF. Written as DNA, the CDR3 is TGTGCCAGCAGCTTAGGGACAGGATTAACTGAAGCTTTCTTT.

This sequence joins TRBV4-1 and TRBJ2-5, with D uncertain. The CDR3 spans 13 residues. Looked up from germline, CDR1 is MGHRA and CDR2 is YSYEKL. V lost 3 bases and J 0 bases, leaving 5 bases between the germline ends. CDR3 loop: CASSQQNQETQYF. The CDR3 nucleotides are TGCGCCAGCAGCCAGCAAAACCAAGAGACCCAGTACTTC.

The CDR3 coding sequence is TGTGCCAGCAGGACAGGGGTGGGCGAGCAGTACTTC. Translating it yields CASRTGVGEQYF. This rearrangement joins TRBV6-5 to TRBJ2-7, with TRBD1 identical over 8 bases. The V gene end was trimmed by 6 bases and the J gene end by 6 bases; junction bases not matched to a gene: 4. From germline, CDR1 is MNHEY and CDR2 SVGAGI. This CDR3 spans 12 amino acids.

This clone was picked up one time. The chain is built from TRBV10-3 and TRBJ1-2; no reliable D call. CDR1 is ENHRY and CDR2 is SYGVKD in the germline V gene. Trimming pared 3 bases from V and 8 bases from J, leaving 13 bases between. There are 13 residues in the CDR3. The CDR3 sequence is CAISDAGNTGYTF. The CDR3 DNA is TGTGCCATCAGTGATGCCGGGAATACGGGCTACACCTTC.

V and J are TRBV28 and TRBJ1-1; D uncertain. Germline CDR1 reads MDHEN; CDR2 reads SYDVKM. The CDR3 has 11 residues. The V and J ends lost 6 bases and 5 bases respectively, with 7 bases between them. The CDR3 spells CASSRLTEAFF. The CDR3 DNA reads TGTGCCAGCAGCAGGCTTACTGAAGCTTTCTTT.

The chain has TRBV28 and TRBJ1-1, with D tentatively TRBD1 (6 bases). Per the germline V gene, CDR1 is MDHEN and CDR2 is SYDVKM. The germline V and J ends were trimmed by 7 bases and 4 bases, with 13 bases remaining between them. The CDR3 spans 13 residues. This CDR3 reads CASMRAGVTEAFF. Written as DNA, the CDR3 is TGTGCCAGCATGAGGGCAGGGGTCACTGAAGCTTTCTTT.

The chain uses TRBV19 and TRBJ1-1, with 8 bases that match TRBD1. The V and J ends lost 7 bases and 6 bases, in that order; junction bases with no gene match: 16. The CDR3 contains 16 residues. Germline values: CDR1 LNHDA, CDR2 SQIVND (reference sequence). The CDR3 nucleotides read TGTGCCAGTACTCCAGGAGGCAGGGGGCGTGGGTCTGAAGCTTTCTTT. The encoded protein is CASTPGGRGRGSEAFF. Supplemented by reference TRBV19 and TRBJ1-1, the full variable domain reads DGGITQSPKYLFRKEGQNVTLSCEQNLNHDAMYWYRQDPGQGLRLIYYSQIVNDFQKGDIAEGYSVSREKKESFPLTVTSAQKNPTAFYLCASTPGGRGRGSEAFFGQGTRLTVV.

V and J are TRBV28 and TRBJ2-1; TRBD2 matches at 8 bases. After removal of 6 bases from V and 7 bases from J, the junction contained 11 bases not matched to a gene. The length of the CDR3 is 15 residues. The germline V gene has CDR1 MDHEN and CDR2 SYDVKM. This CDR3 is CASSGGAGAKNEQFF. The CDR3 nucleotides are TGTGCCAGCAGCGGGGGGGCGGGAGCCAAAAATGAGCAGTTCTTC. The complete variable domain, with remaining parts taken from reference TRBV28 and TRBJ2-1, reads DVKVTQSSRYLVKRTGEKVFLECVQDMDHENMFWYRQDPGLGLRLIYFSYDVKMKEKGDIPEGYSVSREKKERFSLILESASTNQTSMYLCASSGGAGAKNEQFFGPGTRLTVL.

Concerning this clone: Other DNA variants within this sample encode the same CDR3. The J gene is TRBJ1-1, the V gene TRBV18; possibly TRBD1 for D (5 bases). Trimming stripped 3 bases from V and 0 bases from J, with 11 bases between. CDR3 length equals 15 residues. Per the germline V gene, CDR1 is KGHSH and CDR2 is LQKENI. CDR3 loop: CASSPDRGMNTEAFF. In DNA form, the CDR3 reads TGTGCCAGCTCACCCGACCGGGGCATGAACACTGAAGCTTTCTTT.

The chain uses TRBV3-1 (or the pseudogene TRBV3-2) and TRBJ1-2; D uncertain. With 0 bases removed from V and 8 bases from J, the gap between germline ends came to 16 bases. Germline V gives CDR1 LGHDT, CDR2 YNNKEL (reference sequence). CDR3 length: 15 amino acids. CDR3 in amino acids: CASSQEAARTRGYTF. The CDR3, as DNA: TGTGCCAGCAGCCAAGAAGCCGCCCGGACCCGCGGCTACACCTTC.

V gene TRBV20-1 combines with J gene TRBJ2-5; D possibly matches TRBD1 or TRBD2 (5 bases each). Germline V gene sequence: CDR1 DFQATT, CDR2 SNEGSKA (reference sequence). This CDR3 contains 11 residues. V shed 3 bases and J shed 5 bases, with 7 bases lying between them. As DNA, the CDR3 is TGCAGTGCTAGTTGGGGGGAGACCCAGTACTTC. Its translation is CSASWGETQYF.

V gene TRBV6-5 combines with J gene TRBJ1-1; D not certain. Trimming took off 6 bases at V and 6 bases at J, with 8 bases between the two ends. This CDR3 is 11 amino acids long. CDR1 and CDR2 from the germline V gene are MNHEY and SVGAGI. The CDR3 coding sequence is TGTGCCAGCAGGTATCAGCCTGAAGCTTTCTTT. This sequence encodes CASRYQPEAFF.

This chain connects TRBV7-9 to TRBJ1-2, with 7 bases fitting TRBD1. The length of the CDR3 is 13 residues. Germline CDR1 and CDR2: SEHNR and FQNEAQ (reference sequence). The V segment lost 5 bases and the J segment 4 bases; nucleotides outside the gene matches: 4. For the CDR3, the DNA is TGTGCCAGCAGCCAAGGACAGGTCTATGGCTACACCTTC. As protein: CASSQGQVYGYTF. Supplemented by reference TRBV7-9 and TRBJ1-2, the full variable domain reads DTGVSQNPRHKITKRGQNVTFRCDPISEHNRLYWYRQTLGQGPEFLTYFQNEAQLEKSRLLSDRFSAERPKGSFSTLEIQRTEQGDSAMYLCASSQGQVYGYTFGSGTRLTVV.

The V call is TRBV4-1, the J call TRBJ1-1; D unresolved. Germline V gene data show CDR1 as MGHRA and CDR2 as YSYEKL. V shed 0 bases and J shed 8 bases, with 16 bases lying between them. The CDR3 is 15 residues long. CDR3 region: CASSQEMTTLPEAFF. The DNA for the CDR3 is TGCGCCAGCAGCCAAGAGATGACAACCCTCCCCGAAGCTTTCTTT.

V gene TRBV13 combines with J gene TRBJ2-1; the D gene is possibly TRBD2 (6 bases). Trimming pared 5 bases from V and 1 base from J, leaving 15 bases between. Germline CDR1 reads PRHDT; CDR2 reads FYEKMQ (reference sequence). The CDR3 spans 16 residues. The CDR3 nucleotides read TGTGCCAGCAGCGCCTCCGGGACTCGTTCCTACAATGAGCAGTTCTTC. It translates to CASSASGTRSYNEQFF. The entire variable domain, with the rest obtained from reference TRBV13 and TRBJ2-1, is as follows: AAGVIQSPRHLIKEKRETATLKCYPIPRHDTVYWYQQGPGQDPQFLISFYEKMQSDKGSIPDRFSAQQFSDYHSELNMSSLELGDSALYFCASSASGTRSYNEQFFGPGTRLTVL.

V and J are TRBV11-2 and TRBJ1-1; D not resolved. CDR3 length equals 12 residues. V was cut by 5 bases and J by 11 bases, with 15 bases left in between. Germline CDR1 and CDR2: SGHAT and FQNNGV. CDR3 in DNA: TGTGCCAGCAGCCACGATAATACGGTCGCTTTCTTT. Amino acid sequence: CASSHDNTVAFF.

This chain links TRBV9 with TRBJ2-7; the D gene could be TRBD1 or TRBD2 (5 bases each). CDR1 SGDLS and CDR2 YYNGEE come from the germline V gene. The ends were cut back, 2 bases at V and 6 bases at J, with 9 bases in the middle. The CDR3 length is 12 residues. The DNA of the CDR3 is TGTGCCAGCAGCGTCCAGGGACGCGAGCAGTACTTC. Its protein is CASSVQGREQYF.

This chain uses TRBV5-1 with TRBJ2-5; perhaps TRBD1 as D (7 bases). CDR3 size: 15 residues. The V and J ends lost 7 bases and 1 base respectively, with 17 bases between them. Looked up from germline, CDR1 is SGHRS and CDR2 is YFSETQ. CDR3 region: CASGGTEDLQETQYF. The CDR3 DNA sequence: TGCGCCAGCGGAGGGACAGAGGACCTCCAAGAGACCCAGTACTTC.

J is TRBJ1-3 and V is TRBV3-1 (or the pseudogene TRBV3-2); no firm D call. Germline-derived CDR1 and CDR2 are LGHDT and YNNKEL (reference sequence). V was pared by 4 bases and J by 4 bases, with 17 bases between. There are 16 residues in the CDR3. For the CDR3, the DNA is TGTGCCAGCAGCCCTCCTTCGACGCGCCCCGGAAACACCATATATTTT. This codes for CASSPPSTRPGNTIYF.

The V and J genes are TRBV28 and TRBJ1-1; D possibly corresponds to TRBD1 (5 bases). The V gene lost 2 bases and the J gene lost 4 bases, with 8 bases spanning the gap. The length of the CDR3 is 13 residues. Germline lookup yields CDR1 MDHEN and CDR2 SYDVKM. The CDR3 nucleotides are TGTGCCAGCAGTTTAGGGGCCTCCACTGAAGCTTTCTTT. It is translated as CASSLGASTEAFF.

This clone has a single count. The chain employs TRBV6-4 and TRBJ1-5, with D possibly matching TRBD1 (5 bases). CDR3 length: 13 residues. V dropped 4 bases and J dropped 4 bases, with 8 bases sitting between them. Looked up from germline, CDR1 is MRHNA and CDR2 is SNTAGT. CDR3 DNA: TGTGCCAGCAGTGCAGGGCTTAATCAGCCCCAGCATTTT. This codes for CASSAGLNQPQHF.

The chain has TRBV5-1 and TRBJ2-1; TRBD2 aligns across 11 bases. With V trimmed by 5 bases and J by 6 bases, 4 bases remained unmatched. The germline V gene has CDR1 SGHRS and CDR2 YFSETQ. The CDR3 has 14 residues. This CDR3 is CASRGLAVLNEQFF. For the CDR3, the DNA is TGCGCCAGCAGGGGACTAGCGGTCCTCAATGAGCAGTTCTTC.

This chain links TRBV6-5 with TRBJ2-2, with 8 positions matching TRBD2. Germline CDR1 is MNHEY and CDR2 is SVGAGI. Trimming at V came to 8 bases and at J to 15 bases, leaving 5 bases not matched to a gene. The CDR3 totals 10 residues. The CDR3 nucleotides are TGTGCCAGCGGGACGGGGGGGATGTTTTTT. This gives the protein CASGTGGMFF.

The J gene is TRBJ2-1, the V gene TRBV5-1, with D unresolved. V was pared by 3 bases and J by 4 bases, with 17 bases between. Germline V gene data show CDR1 as SGHRS and CDR2 as YFSETQ. This CDR3 has 16 residues. The DNA for the CDR3 is TGCGCCAGCAGCTCCCGACCGGGTCCCCGTTACAATGAGCAGTTCTTC. Protein: CASSSRPGPRYNEQFF.

This sequence joins TRBV5-4 and TRBJ1-6, with unresolved D. The CDR3 loop spans 14 amino acids. Looked up from germline, CDR1 is SGHNT and CDR2 is YYREEE (reference sequence). The V and J ends lost 4 bases and 7 bases respectively, with 12 bases between them. The CDR3 sequence: CASSQNKGNSPLHF. The CDR3 bases are TGTGCCAGCAGCCAGAATAAGGGAAATTCACCCCTCCACTTT. The full variable domain, in which reference TRBV5-4 and TRBJ1-6 provide the parts outside the CDR3, is ETGVTQSPTHLIKTRGQQVTLRCSSQSGHNTVSWYQQALGQGPQFIFQYYREEENGRGNFPPRFSGLQFPNYSSELNVNALELDDSALYLCASSQNKGNSPLHFGNGTRLTVT.

The J gene is TRBJ2-7, the V gene TRBV30; D may match TRBD1 or TRBD2 (5 bases each). The CDR3 has 11 amino acids. Germline V gene sequence: CDR1 GTSNPN, CDR2 SVGIG (reference sequence). The germline V and J ends were trimmed by 5 bases and 4 bases, with 9 bases remaining between them. The CDR3 nucleotides read TGTGCCTGGGGGAGACAGTACGAGCAGTACTTC. Its protein is CAWGRQYEQYF.

The chain's CDR3 is CASTLGGAEGYTF. In nucleotides, the CDR3 is TGTGCCAGCACCCTTGGGGGGGCAGAAGGCTACACCTTC. The chain links TRBV7-9 to TRBJ1-2; tentative D call: TRBD1 (6 bases). The CDR3 sequence is 13 residues long. CDR1 SEHNR and CDR2 FQNEAQ come from the germline V gene (reference sequence). With 7 bases removed from V and 8 bases from J, the gap between germline ends came to 17 bases.

V and J are TRBV6-6 and TRBJ2-3; the match to TRBD2 covers 7 bases. CDR3 length: 15 residues. Germline V CDR1 and CDR2: MNHNY, SVGAGI (reference sequence). V trimming: 0 bases; J trimming: 2 bases; junction bases outside the gene matches: 2. This chain's CDR3 is CASSYSGGNTDTQYF. The CDR3 DNA sequence: TGTGCCAGCAGTTACTCGGGAGGGAACACAGATACGCAGTATTTT.